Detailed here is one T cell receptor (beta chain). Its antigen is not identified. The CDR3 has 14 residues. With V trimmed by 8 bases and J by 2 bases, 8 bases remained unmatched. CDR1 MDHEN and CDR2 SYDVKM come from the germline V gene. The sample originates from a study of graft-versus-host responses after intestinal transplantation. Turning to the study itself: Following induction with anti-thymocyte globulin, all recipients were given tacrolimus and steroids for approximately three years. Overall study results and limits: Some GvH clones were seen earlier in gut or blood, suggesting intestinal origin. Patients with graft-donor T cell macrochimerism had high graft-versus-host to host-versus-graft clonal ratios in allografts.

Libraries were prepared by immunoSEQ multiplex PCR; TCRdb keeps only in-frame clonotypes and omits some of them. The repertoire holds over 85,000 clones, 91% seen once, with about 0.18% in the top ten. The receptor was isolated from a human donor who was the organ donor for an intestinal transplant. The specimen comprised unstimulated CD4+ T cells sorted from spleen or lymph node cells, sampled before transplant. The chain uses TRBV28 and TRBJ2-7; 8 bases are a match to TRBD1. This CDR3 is CASEGTGQTYEQYF. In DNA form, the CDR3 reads TGTGCCAGCGAAGGGACAGGCCAGACCTACGAGCAGTACTTC.